The 14 T cell receptor beta chains reported below all come from one sample, sequenced in a study of blood T cell repertoires in COVID-19. Using immunoSEQ multiplex PCR, the repertoire was profiled, and TCRdb retains in-frame clones only, with some absent. The data show over 200,000 clones, 92% seen once. Sequencing was carried out using peripheral blood. The receptor source for this set is a man aged 55-75 years with COVID-19, enrolled during active disease.

The chain is built from TRBV6-1 and TRBJ2-7, with 8 bases matching TRBD1. Per germline, CDR1 MNHNS and CDR2 SASEGT. V gave up 1 base and J gave up 12 bases; unmatched junction bases: 2. This CDR3 spans 11 amino acids. CDR3 sequence (DNA): TGTGCCAGCAGTGAAGGACAGGGGTGGTACTTC. This translates into CASSEGQGWYF.

The V and J genes are TRBV7-9 and TRBJ1-4, with 7 bases identical to TRBD1. J was trimmed by 4 bases and V by 5 bases; bases with no gene match: 7. Germline V gene sequence: CDR1 SEHNR, CDR2 FQNEAQ (reference sequence). The CDR3 length is 15 residues. CDR3 in DNA: TGTGCCAGCAGCCTAAGGGACAGAGTTAATGAAAAACTGTTTTTT. Residues: CASSLRDRVNEKLFF.

The chain couples TRBV25-1 to TRBJ2-7, with 9 bases matching TRBD1. Germline V lookup: CDR1 MGHDK, CDR2 SYGVNS. J was trimmed by 3 bases and V by 3 bases; bases with no gene match: 6. There are 15 residues in the CDR3. For the CDR3, the DNA is TGTGCCAGCAGTGAGCCCGGGACAGGGCTCTACGAGCAGTACTTC. Translated: CASSEPGTGLYEQYF.

This chain links TRBV5-4 with TRBJ2-7; D unclear. The CDR3 runs 13 residues. The germline V and J ends were trimmed by 2 bases and 3 bases, with 9 bases remaining between them. CDR1 is SGHNT and CDR2 is YYREEE in the germline V gene (reference sequence). The CDR3 nucleotides read TGTGCCAGCAGCTTAGACCCTAGCTACGAGCAGTACTTC. Residues: CASSLDPSYEQYF.

The chain employs TRBV3-1 (or the pseudogene TRBV3-2) and TRBJ1-1; a possible D gene is TRBD1 (6 bases). The V end was cut by 3 bases, the J end by 1 base, with 9 bases between. Per germline, CDR1 LGHDT and CDR2 YNNKEL (reference sequence). The CDR3 has 14 residues. CDR3 DNA: TGTGCCAGCAGCCAGGGACACTCGAACACTGAAGCTTTCTTT. Translating it yields CASSQGHSNTEAFF.

The chain is built from TRBV4-3 and TRBJ2-7, with D possibly being TRBD2 (6 bases). Per the germline V gene, CDR1 is LGHNA and CDR2 is YSLEER. The CDR3 has 15 residues. Trimming removed 0 bases at V and 7 bases at J, with 16 bases between. The CDR3 loop is CASSQDLLASGEQYF. The CDR3 DNA reads as TGCGCCAGCAGCCAAGACCTCCTAGCGTCTGGGGAGCAGTACTTC.

The chain recombines TRBV6-5 with TRBJ1-6; weak D call: TRBD1 (5 bases). V gave up 0 bases and J gave up 6 bases, with 12 bases separating them. Germline V gene lookup returns CDR1 MNHEY and CDR2 SVGAGI. This CDR3 has 16 amino acids. The CDR3 DNA sequence: TGTGCCAGCAGTTACTCGCGACAGATGGGTAATTCACCCCTCCACTTT. Translation gives CASSYSRQMGNSPLHF.

The chain uses TRBV5-1 and TRBJ2-2; 12 bases align to TRBD2. CDR1 and CDR2 from the germline V gene are SGHRS and YFSETQ. V trimming: 0 bases; J trimming: 6 bases; junction bases outside the gene matches: 12. The CDR3 length is 19 residues. Written as DNA, the CDR3 is TGCGCCAGCAGCTTGGCAGGACTAGCGGGGTCGGGGTTCGCCGGGGAGCTGTTTTTT. Amino acid sequence: CASSLAGLAGSGFAGELFF.

The rearrangement links TRBV5-1 to TRBJ2-3; 7 bases map to TRBD2. CDR1 and CDR2 from the germline V gene are SGHRS and YFSETQ. Trimming at V came to 5 bases and at J to 3 bases, leaving 9 bases not matched to a gene. CDR3 length: 15 residues. The CDR3 loop is CASRAGTIVTDTQYF. The CDR3, as DNA: TGCGCCAGCAGGGCCGGGACTATTGTAACAGATACGCAGTATTTT.

The V call is TRBV3-1 (or the pseudogene TRBV3-2), the J call TRBJ1-6; 7 nucleotides match TRBD1. Per germline, CDR1 LGHDT and CDR2 YNNKEL (reference sequence). V was clipped by 0 bases and J by 6 bases; unmatched bases: 11. The length of the CDR3 is 18 residues. The DNA for the CDR3 is TGTGCCAGCAGCCAAGACGCAAACTTCGGGACAGTTAATTCACCCCTCCACTTT. This encodes CASSQDANFGTVNSPLHF.

This chain links TRBV9 with TRBJ1-2; TRBD1 agrees at 7 bases. The CDR3 totals 13 residues. Trimming at V came to 0 bases and at J to 4 bases, leaving 0 bases not matched to a gene. The germline gives CDR1 SGDLS, CDR2 YYNGEE. The CDR3 DNA follows: TGTGCCAGCAGCGTAGGACAGGGCTATGGCTACACCTTC. Its translation is CASSVGQGYGYTF.

The J gene is TRBJ2-3, the V gene TRBV7-9; D may be TRBD2 (6 bases). The CDR3 runs to 15 residues. Per the germline V gene, CDR1 is SEHNR and CDR2 is FQNEAQ (reference sequence). Trimming cost V 5 bases and J 4 bases, with 16 bases left between them. The CDR3 loop reads CASSGGTYLPDTQYF. The CDR3 DNA reads TGTGCCAGCAGCGGGGGGACCTACCTCCCAGATACGCAGTATTTT.

This chain joins TRBV28 and TRBJ1-2, with D possibly TRBD1 on 5 matching bases. V lost 9 bases to trimming and J lost 4 bases, with 15 bases between them. CDR1 and CDR2 from the germline V gene are MDHEN and SYDVKM. The CDR3 covers 13 residues. The CDR3 spells CASAEGPRYGYTF. The CDR3 DNA reads TGTGCCAGTGCGGAGGGGCCCCGCTATGGCTACACCTTC.

The chain is built from TRBV28 and TRBJ1-6; 7 nucleotides align to TRBD1. Germline loops: CDR1 MDHEN, CDR2 SYDVKM. The CDR3 extends over 13 amino acids. V trimming: 6 bases; J trimming: 7 bases; junction bases outside the gene matches: 3. Here the CDR3 reads CASRPGGNSPLHF. The CDR3 bases are TGTGCCAGCAGGCCAGGGGGGAATTCACCCCTCCACTTT.